This T cell receptor (beta chain) was found in a study of post-analysis software for immune sequencing data. Study details: Courses of disease covered relapsing-remitting, secondary progressive and progressive-relapsing multiple sclerosis.

Sequencing libraries made from TCR beta cDNA carried unique molecular identifiers. A population of roughly 0.9 to 11 million T cells gave rise to about half a million cDNA molecules. TCRdb itself ran the PCR reads through MiXCR, one entry per CDR3 protein. The repertoire holds roughly 700,000 distinct CDR3 sequences, with 25% to 30% as singletons. Deletions cut 2 bases from V and 6 bases from J, with 13 bases between. This CDR3 contains 14 residues. Looked up from germline, CDR1 is SGHTA and CDR2 is FQGNSA. Notes on the study in general: Compared with controls, patients had more of roughly 5 TRBV segments, including TRBV5-6, TRBV5-1 and TRBV20-1. Samples sharing a preparation batch grouped tightly together when assessed by F measure. Multiple sclerosis was associated with a significant reduction in normalized Chao1 diversity relative to controls.

This clonotype was seen only a few times. What it binds is unknown. The origin of this receptor is a girl aged 10 to 17 with multiple sclerosis. The specimen was blood. The rearrangement links TRBV7-2 to TRBJ1-2; possibly TRBD1 for D (5 bases). The CDR3 DNA sequence: TGTGCCAGCAGCTTACTACGGCAGGGTAATGGCTACACCTTC. It codes for CASSLLRQGNGYTF.